This T cell receptor (beta chain) was identified in a study of blood T cell repertoires in COVID-19. Overall study context: The United States, Italy and Spain were the sources of the acute and convalescent COVID-19 samples.

How the authors handled the data: Researchers report that nucleated cell counts were estimated from reference gene primer amplification. Profiling relied on immunoSEQ multiplex PCR, and the TCRdb table lists in-frame clones only, not all of them. That table gives V, J and clone size, and the DNA gave D and trimming. The sample contains some 150,000 clones, 80% to 85% of which appear only once. After removal of 5 bases from V and 3 bases from J, the junction contained 15 bases not matched to a gene. Germline loops: CDR1 SGHVS, CDR2 FNYEAQ. The CDR3 totals 17 residues. The TCR comes from a woman in her sixties with active or convalescent COVID-19. Sequenced: peripheral blood. The chain employs TRBV7-6 and TRBJ2-5; 7 bases match TRBD1. CDR3: CASSPPGTVQAEETQYF. The CDR3 nucleotides read TGTGCCAGCAGCCCACCCGGGACAGTCCAAGCGGAAGAGACCCAGTACTTC.